The 32 T cell receptor beta chains below were found in one sample sequenced in a study of T cell responses to AZD1222 COVID-19 vaccine. Profiling relied on immunoSEQ multiplex PCR, and the TCRdb table lists in-frame clones only, not all of them. The data show under 95,000 clones, around 90% seen once. This material consisted of peripheral blood, taken on day 0 of AZD1222 vaccination. The source is an adult in good health.

The chain recombines TRBV5-1 with TRBJ1-1; the D is unclear. CDR3 length: 15 residues. Per germline, CDR1 SGHRS and CDR2 YFSETQ. Trimming cost V 0 bases and J 4 bases, with 13 bases left between them. The CDR3 DNA follows: TGCGCCAGCAGCTTGGGGGGAGAGGCGGGCACTGAAGCTTTCTTT. This translates into CASSLGGEAGTEAFF.

This sequence joins TRBV10-1 and TRBJ1-4, with 9 bases matching TRBD1. Germline CDR1 is WNHNN and CDR2 is SYGVQD (reference sequence). This CDR3 is built from 16 residues. The V gene end was trimmed by 9 bases and the J gene end by 7 bases; junction bases not matched to a gene: 15. The CDR3 DNA reads as TGCGCCAGTTTTCACAACAGGGGGCGACAGGTTGAAAAACTGTTTTTT. Translation: CASFHNRGRQVEKLFF.

Note on this clone: Other DNA sequences in this sample translate to the same CDR3. This chain joins TRBV12-3 or TRBV12-4 and TRBJ1-1; D remains ambiguous. The V and J ends lost 3 bases and 2 bases respectively, with 7 bases between them. The CDR3 is 13 residues long. The CDR3 DNA is TGTGCCAGCAGTTTGCGGGGTAACACTGAAGCTTTCTTT. Translation gives CASSLRGNTEAFF.

The chain recombines TRBV6-2 or TRBV6-3 with TRBJ2-3; 10 bases match TRBD2. CDR3 length: 18 residues. V gave up 0 bases and J gave up 4 bases; unmatched junction bases: 10. Germline CDR1 is MNHEY and CDR2 is SVGEGT. As DNA, the CDR3 is TGTGCCAGCAGTTACTCGATGGGTAGCGGGGGGCGACCAGATACGCAGTATTTT. The encoded protein is CASSYSMGSGGRPDTQYF.

This clone was observed once. The chain links TRBV5-1 to TRBJ2-1, with 12 nucleotides matching TRBD2. This CDR3 has 15 residues. In germline, CDR1 is SGHRS, CDR2 YFSETQ. The J segment lost 6 bases and the V segment lost 3 bases, leaving 4 bases of the junction unmatched. CDR3 sequence reads: CASSSGLAGPNEQFF. Here the CDR3 DNA reads TGCGCCAGCAGCTCCGGACTAGCGGGACCCAATGAGCAGTTCTTC.

The genes are TRBV19 and TRBJ1-5; perhaps TRBD1 as D (5 bases). CDR1 is LNHDA and CDR2 is SQIVND in the germline V gene (reference sequence). The V and J ends lost 10 bases and 4 bases respectively, with 11 bases between them. The CDR3 consists of 12 residues. This CDR3 reads CAIGGNNQPQHF. CDR3 nucleotides: TGTGCCATTGGGGGGAATAATCAGCCCCAGCATTTT.

This clone was observed a few times. Germline is not matched at one junction end, which may reflect a read error. The rearrangement uses TRBV7-7 and TRBJ2-1; 7 positions agree with TRBD2. Germline CDR1 and CDR2: SSHAT and FNYEAQ (reference sequence). The CDR3 consists of 15 residues. In DNA, the CDR3 is TGTGCTAGCAGCTCCGGCGTTAGCGGGTACAATGAGCAGTTCTTC. Translated: CASSSGVSGYNEQFF.

The rearrangement links TRBV19 to TRBJ2-7; possibly TRBD2 for D (6 bases). CDR1 is LNHDA, CDR2 SQIVND, per germline (reference sequence). The CDR3 is 14 residues long. Trimming removed 1 base at V and 6 bases at J, with 13 bases between. CDR3 amino acids: CASSIGREPGEQYF. CDR3 sequence (DNA): TGTGCCAGTAGTATAGGCCGGGAGCCGGGCGAGCAGTACTTC.

This chain connects TRBV27 to TRBJ1-6; 9 bases agree with TRBD1. The CDR3 is 16 amino acids. With 2 bases clipped from V and 7 bases from J, the junction kept 6 bases outside the gene matches. Germline V gene lookup returns CDR1 MNHEY and CDR2 SMNVEV (reference sequence). CDR3 nucleotide sequence: TGTGCCAGCAGTTTAGGACAGGGGTTAGAAAATTCACCCCTCCACTTT. Translated: CASSLGQGLENSPLHF.

The chain links TRBV3-1 (or the pseudogene TRBV3-2) to TRBJ2-7; 7 bases align to TRBD1. Germline CDR1 reads LGHDT; CDR2 reads YNNKEL (reference sequence). CDR3 length equals 15 residues. V was pared by 1 base and J by 4 bases, with 7 bases of the junction left unmatched. The CDR3: CASSQAPTGMYEQYF. DNA of the CDR3: TGTGCCAGCAGCCAAGCTCCGACAGGGATGTACGAGCAGTACTTC.

The J gene is TRBJ2-2, the V gene TRBV10-3, with D unresolved. Trimming removed 11 bases at V and 1 base at J, with 8 bases between. The CDR3 covers 12 residues. Germline assignment: CDR1 ENHRY and CDR2 SYGVKD. This CDR3 is CALKGNTGELFF. CDR3 coding DNA: TGTGCCCTGAAGGGGAACACCGGGGAGCTGTTTTTT.

The CDR3 here is CASSARQQTDQPQHF. DNA for the CDR3: TGTGCCAGCAGCGCCCGACAGCAAACCGATCAGCCCCAGCATTTT. The chain links TRBV9 to TRBJ1-5; maybe TRBD1 (5 bases). The CDR3 loop spans 15 amino acids. Trimming stripped 3 bases from V and 5 bases from J, with 15 bases between. Germline V gives CDR1 SGDLS, CDR2 YYNGEE.

The V gene is TRBV18, the J gene TRBJ1-1, with unresolved D. This CDR3 region has 13 residues. Germline V lookup: CDR1 KGHSH, CDR2 LQKENI. Trimming pared 6 bases from V and 1 base from J, leaving 9 bases between. The CDR3 region has the DNA TGTGCCAGCTCCCTACAACGGAACACTGAAGCTTTCTTT. It translates to CASSLQRNTEAFF.

The chain carries TRBV5-1 and TRBJ1-1; 7 bases are shared with TRBD1. Germline V CDR1 and CDR2: SGHRS, YFSETQ. This CDR3 region has 16 residues. The junction had 10 bases not matched to a gene; V was cut back by 4 bases and J by 1 base. The CDR3 nucleotides read TGCGCCAGCAGCCCCCCCGGGACAGAGAGGAACACTGAAGCTTTCTTT. Translated, it gives CASSPPGTERNTEAFF.

The chain uses TRBV5-1 and TRBJ1-1, with 10 positions matching TRBD1. Germline V gene sequence: CDR1 SGHRS, CDR2 YFSETQ. V lost 4 bases and J lost 3; bases outside the gene matches: 3. This CDR3 region has 14 residues. CDR3 coding DNA: TGCGCCAGCAGCGGACAGGGGGGAGACACTGAAGCTTTCTTT. Residues: CASSGQGGDTEAFF.

This sequence joins TRBV5-6 and TRBJ1-6, with TRBD1 matching over 7 bases. This CDR3 is built from 16 residues. Looked up from germline, CDR1 is SGHDT and CDR2 is YYEEEE. After removal of 7 bases from V and 3 bases from J, the junction contained 10 bases not matched to a gene. The CDR3 DNA reads as TGTGCCAGCGGGGCAGGGGGTGAGGGCTATAATTCACCCCTCCACTTT. Amino acid sequence: CASGAGGEGYNSPLHF.

V and J are TRBV11-2 and TRBJ2-2; maybe TRBD2 (5 bases). This CDR3 has 14 amino acids. V shed 4 bases and J shed 2 bases, with 8 bases lying between them. Germline V gene data show CDR1 as SGHAT and CDR2 as FQNNGV. CDR3 DNA sequence: TGTGCCAGCAGCTGGAGCGGAAACACCGGGGAGCTGTTTTTT. Residues: CASSWSGNTGELFF.

The DNA of the CDR3 is TGTGCCAGTAGTACCCCAGGGAACTCGGGGGATGAGCAGTTCTTC. This codes for CASSTPGNSGDEQFF. This chain links TRBV19 with TRBJ2-1, with D possibly TRBD2 on 6 matching bases. CDR3 length: 15 amino acids. V was clipped by 4 bases and J by 8 bases, with 18 bases between them. Per germline, CDR1 LNHDA and CDR2 SQIVND (reference sequence).

The chain carries TRBV6-2 or TRBV6-3 and TRBJ1-6; 7 bases are a match to TRBD1. Looked up from germline, CDR1 is MNHEY and CDR2 is SVGEGT. With V trimmed by 3 bases and J by 0 bases, 11 bases remained unmatched. This CDR3 contains 19 residues. The CDR3 here is CASSYGTAEISSYNSPLHF. Written as DNA, the CDR3 is TGTGCCAGCAGTTATGGGACAGCCGAAATTAGCTCCTATAATTCACCCCTCCACTTT.

The chain combines TRBV15 with TRBJ1-5, with no clear D. V gave up 2 bases and J gave up 0 bases, with 8 bases separating them. Germline lookup yields CDR1 LNHNV and CDR2 YYDKDF (reference sequence). The length of the CDR3 is 15 residues. CDR3 nucleotide sequence: TGTGCCACCAGCAGACTTCCGGATAGCAATCAGCCCCAGCATTTT. The encoded protein is CATSRLPDSNQPQHF.

The rearrangement joins TRBV19 to TRBJ2-1, with 12 positions matching TRBD2. Germline CDR1 and CDR2: LNHDA and SQIVND (reference sequence). Trimming cost V 9 bases and J 7 bases; bases outside gene matches: 7. The CDR3 has 14 amino acids. Written as DNA, the CDR3 is TGTGCCAGCGGACTAGCGGGATATGGGAATGAGCAGTTCTTC. Protein sequence: CASGLAGYGNEQFF.

This chain uses TRBV2 with TRBJ2-1; D is ambiguous. The CDR3 is 13 amino acids. V lost 3 bases and J lost 1, with 4 bases in between. Germline V lookup: CDR1 SNHLY, CDR2 FYNNEI. The CDR3 nucleotides read TGTGCCAGCAGTGAGCCGTCCTACAATGAGCAGTTCTTC. Translating gives CASSEPSYNEQFF.

The chain has TRBV2 and TRBJ1-2; D is unresolved. This CDR3 has 15 amino acids. Deletions cut 2 bases from V and 4 bases from J, with 14 bases between. Germline-derived CDR1 and CDR2 are SNHLY and FYNNEI. This chain's CDR3 is CASSESTANPYGYTF. The CDR3 coding sequence is TGTGCCAGCAGTGAATCAACAGCGAACCCCTATGGCTACACCTTC.

This clone has only a few counts. This chain connects TRBV5-1 to TRBJ2-1; TRBD2 matches at 14 bases. Losses at the gene ends were 7 bases for V and 6 bases for J; bases not matched to a gene: 3. Per germline, CDR1 SGHRS and CDR2 YFSETQ. The CDR3 is 14 amino acids. Here the CDR3 reads CASAGLAGVNEQFF. CDR3 in DNA: TGCGCCAGCGCGGGACTAGCGGGAGTCAATGAGCAGTTCTTC.

CDR3 in DNA: TGCGCCAGCAGCGCCGCCTTCCAAGGGTCACCCCTCCACTTT. This sequence encodes CASSAAFQGSPLHF. This chain uses TRBV5-1 with TRBJ1-6; D ambiguous. This CDR3 contains 14 residues. Germline CDR1 SGHRS, CDR2 YFSETQ. V lost 4 bases, J lost 10 bases, and 15 bases lay in between.

The chain links TRBV10-3 to TRBJ2-1; 13 bases line up with TRBD2. Germline V gene sequence: CDR1 ENHRY, CDR2 SYGVKD. The CDR3 is 14 amino acids. Unmatched junction bases numbered 1, after V lost 6 bases and J lost 5 bases. The CDR3 is CAISGLAGDNEQFF. For the CDR3, the DNA is TGTGCCATCAGCGGACTAGCGGGAGACAATGAGCAGTTCTTC.

The chain uses TRBV12-3 or TRBV12-4 and TRBJ1-2; D gene uncertain. V was clipped by 4 bases and J by 7 bases, with 13 bases between them. CDR3 length equals 13 residues. CDR3 nucleotides: TGTGCCAGCAGTTACACCATCTCGGGTGGCTACACCTTC. It is translated as CASSYTISGGYTF.

The gene calls are TRBV2 and TRBJ2-1; TRBD2 matches 11 bases. Looked up from germline, CDR1 is SNHLY and CDR2 is FYNNEI. The trim removed 4 bases at V and 1 base at J, leaving 12 bases unmatched. The CDR3 is 19 amino acids. This CDR3 reads CASSGAGRSGGGSYNEQFF. DNA for the CDR3: TGTGCCAGCAGTGGAGCAGGGCGTAGCGGGGGGGGTTCCTACAATGAGCAGTTCTTC.

The rearrangement uses TRBV3-1 (or the pseudogene TRBV3-2) and TRBJ2-2; 10 nucleotides match TRBD2. Germline trimming cut 2 bases from V and 1 base from J; bases unmatched to any gene: 4. There are 17 residues in the CDR3. Germline V CDR1 and CDR2: LGHDT, YNNKEL (reference sequence). CDR3 sequence (DNA): TGTGCCAGCAGCCAAACCCTAGCGGGGGTGAACACCGGGGAGCTGTTTTTT. Translating gives CASSQTLAGVNTGELFF.

The chain couples TRBV5-1 to TRBJ2-7, with 8 bases fitting TRBD1. The length of the CDR3 is 14 residues. Germline lookup yields CDR1 SGHRS and CDR2 YFSETQ. Trimming removed 5 bases from V and 8 bases from J; junction bases left unmatched: 12. DNA for the CDR3: TGCGCCAGCAGGGGTGGGACAGGCCTCTTTAAGCAGTACTTC. Its translation: CASRGGTGLFKQYF.

V usage is TRBV27 and J usage is TRBJ2-3, with 7 bases lining up with TRBD2. The germline CDR1 and CDR2 sequences are MNHEY and SMNVEV (reference sequence). After removal of 9 bases from V and 2 bases from J, the junction contained 8 bases not matched to a gene. This CDR3 contains 14 residues. CDR3 loop: CASSSGSATDTQYF. DNA of the CDR3: TGTGCCAGTAGTAGCGGGTCCGCCACAGATACGCAGTATTTT.

V gene TRBV7-9 combines with J gene TRBJ1-5; D may be TRBD1 (5 bases). V lost 1 base and J 5 bases, leaving 6 bases between the germline ends. The germline CDR1 and CDR2 sequences are SEHNR and FQNEAQ (reference sequence). CDR3 length: 13 amino acids. As DNA, the CDR3 is TGTGCCAGCAGCTTAGGAGGGGATCAGCCCCAGCATTTT. As protein: CASSLGGDQPQHF. The whole variable domain, remainder taken from reference TRBV7-9 and TRBJ1-5, is DTGVSQNPRHKITKRGQNVTFRCDPISEHNRLYWYRQTLGQGPEFLTYFQNEAQLEKSRLLSDRFSAERPKGSFSTLEIQRTEQGDSAMYLCASSLGGDQPQHFGDGTRLSIL.